This TCR beta chain derives from a study of CD8 T cells in ankylosing spondylitis (dated by TCRdb to 2017 to 2019). Background on the whole study: The study set out to find disease-linked TCR variants by profiling T cell receptor beta repertoires in ankylosing spondylitis patients and healthy donors. Samples of peripheral blood were taken, and for ankylosing spondylitis patients, synovial fluid was collected as well. The full study cohort was made up of 25 ankylosing spondylitis patients and about a hundred healthy donors. The study at large found these results: The disease-linked clones had a CD8+ phenotype and were found at relatively low frequencies in peripheral blood. According to the report, matched synovial fluid samples from ankylosing spondylitis patients were significantly enriched for the disease-linked clones. A TCR beta motif made up of several highly homologous amino acid variants appeared to be characteristic of blood from ankylosing spondylitis patients. Some motif variants had previously been reported in the synovial fluid and blood of reactive arthritis patients, which suggests shared mechanisms of disease initiation.

Looking up the germline V gene yields CDR1 KGHDR and CDR2 SFDVKD. V is clipped by 4 bases and J by 4 bases, and the sequence between their germline boundaries is 7 bases long. The CDR3 sequence holds 13 residues, the cysteine and phenylalanine included. The kept DNA is CDR3 alone, 39 bases in frame from the first base. On this clonotype: Its antigen has not been determined. Per-base qualities were not stored, and no clone one base away is much larger.

The sequencing machine was an Illumina HiSeq 2500. Quantitative 5'-RACE with molecular barcodes was the method used to prepare the TCR beta libraries. The original pipeline was this. Disease-linked TCR variants were identified with a new computational method built on a probabilistic model of VDJ rearrangement. TCRdb took the public reads, trimmed them with fastp at Q25, ran MiXCR for clone calling and kept in-frame beta chains. When rows share a CDR3 protein, they turn into one entry using the most common DNA and genes. None of the V and J calls come from the authors' own analysis; TCRdb made them. Within this sample are roughly 670,000 distinct CDR3 sequences, with about 20% of them counted one time only. In total, the top ten clones hold about 19% of the sample.

The rearrangement joined TRBV24-1 to TRBJ2-1; the D segment cannot be called with confidence. The receptor was isolated from a male donor with ankylosing spondylitis. The sample taken for sequencing was blood, either unsorted or a sorted T cell fraction (not recorded which). CDR3 reads: CATSERLYNEQFF. The DNA is TGTGCCACCAGTGAGAGGTTGTACAATGAGCAGTTCTTC.